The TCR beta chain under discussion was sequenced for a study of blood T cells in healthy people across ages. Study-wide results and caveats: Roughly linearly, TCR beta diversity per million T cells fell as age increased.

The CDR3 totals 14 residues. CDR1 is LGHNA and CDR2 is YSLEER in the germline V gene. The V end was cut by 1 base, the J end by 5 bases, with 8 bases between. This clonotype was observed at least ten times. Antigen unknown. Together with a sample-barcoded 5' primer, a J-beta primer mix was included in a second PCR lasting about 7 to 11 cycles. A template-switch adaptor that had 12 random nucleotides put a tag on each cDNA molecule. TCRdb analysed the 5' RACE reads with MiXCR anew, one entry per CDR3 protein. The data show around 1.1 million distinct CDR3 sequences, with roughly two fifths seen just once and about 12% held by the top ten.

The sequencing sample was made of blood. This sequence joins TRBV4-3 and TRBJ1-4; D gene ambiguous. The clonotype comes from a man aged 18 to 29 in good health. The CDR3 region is CASSQAYRNEKLFF. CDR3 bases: TGCGCCAGCAGCCAAGCGTACCGGAATGAAAAACTGTTTTTT.